The 22 T cell receptor beta chains reported below all come from one sample, sequenced in a study of T cell responses to AZD1222 COVID-19 vaccine. Libraries were prepared by immunoSEQ multiplex PCR; TCRdb keeps only in-frame clonotypes and omits some of them. There are some 71,000 clones in the sample; nearly 90% occur only once, and about 28% lies in the top ten. The input for sequencing was peripheral blood, taken 28 days after the second AZD1222 dose. The receptors shown here come from an adult who received the AZD1222 COVID-19 vaccine.

In this sample, this clone turned up a few times. The chain carries TRBV5-1 and TRBJ2-6; 8 bases align to TRBD1. With V trimmed by 2 bases and J by 0 bases, 7 bases remained unmatched. CDR3 size: 18 residues. Germline CDR1 SGHRS, CDR2 YFSETQ. The CDR3 DNA follows: TGCGCCAGCAGCTTAACCGGGACAGGATTCTCTGGGGCCAACGTCCTGACTTTC. Translated: CASSLTGTGFSGANVLTF.

This clone was detected a few times. The chain has TRBV27 and TRBJ2-5; tentatively, D is TRBD1 (6 bases). The V gene lost 3 bases and the J gene lost 5 bases, with 16 bases spanning the gap. CDR1 and CDR2 from the germline V gene are MNHEY and SMNVEV (reference sequence). CDR3 length equals 15 residues. In nucleotides, the CDR3 is TGTGCCAGCAGTTTTCAGGGGATGGTAGGGGAGACCCAGTACTTC. Translated: CASSFQGMVGETQYF.

The chain combines TRBV7-9 with TRBJ1-2; D is perhaps TRBD1 (6 bases). Trimming shortened V by 1 base and J by 6 bases, and 15 bases separated the two germline ends. The germline gives CDR1 SEHNR, CDR2 FQNEAQ (reference sequence). The CDR3 consists of 15 residues. The CDR3 DNA is TGTGCCAGCAGCTTAGGGGACAACCTCGGGAATGGCTACACCTTC. This sequence encodes CASSLGDNLGNGYTF. The full variable domain, with the rest looked up from reference TRBV7-9 and TRBJ1-2, is DTGVSQNPRHKITKRGQNVTFRCDPISEHNRLYWYRQTLGQGPEFLTYFQNEAQLEKSRLLSDRFSAERPKGSFSTLEIQRTEQGDSAMYLCASSLGDNLGNGYTFGSGTRLTVV.

The chain links TRBV5-4 to TRBJ1-2, with 7 bases fitting TRBD1. V dropped 7 bases and J dropped 8; count of bases not matched to a gene: 14. Germline lookup yields CDR1 SGHNT and CDR2 YYREEE (reference sequence). CDR3 length: 14 residues. This CDR3 reads CASRGTVQSGGYTF. The CDR3 DNA reads as TGTGCCAGCCGAGGGACAGTCCAGAGTGGGGGCTACACCTTC.

The chain joins TRBV19 to TRBJ1-2; D remains ambiguous. Looked up from germline, CDR1 is LNHDA and CDR2 is SQIVND (reference sequence). Trimming shortened V by 5 bases and J by 4 bases, and 23 bases separated the two germline ends. This CDR3 has 17 amino acids. The CDR3 DNA is TGTGCCAGTAGTTCTCCCCCTAGACACGTCGGACTCTATGGCTACACCTTC. Its translation is CASSSPPRHVGLYGYTF.

The chain joins TRBV11-2 to TRBJ1-4, with D uncertain. The CDR3 covers 13 residues. Trimming stripped 0 bases from V and 7 bases from J, with 6 bases between. Germline CDR1 and CDR2: SGHAT and FQNNGV. This CDR3 is CASSLDIAEKLFF. The CDR3 nucleotides are TGTGCCAGCAGCTTAGATATAGCTGAAAAACTGTTTTTT.

The gene calls are TRBV20-1 and TRBJ1-1; 7 bases line up with TRBD1. The CDR3 is 14 amino acids. Germline-derived CDR1 and CDR2 are DFQATT and SNEGSKA (reference sequence). V gave up 3 bases and J gave up 6 bases; unmatched junction bases: 10. CDR3 residues: CSASDPQGWAEAFF. In DNA, the CDR3 is TGCAGTGCTAGTGACCCACAGGGGTGGGCTGAAGCTTTCTTT.

The chain is built from TRBV5-1 and TRBJ2-7; D is tentatively TRBD1 or TRBD2 (6 bases each). Germline V gives CDR1 SGHRS, CDR2 YFSETQ. The CDR3 totals 15 residues. The V end was cut by 4 bases, the J end by 5 bases, with 19 bases between. In DNA, the CDR3 is TGCGCCAGCAGCACAGGGACTCCAGAGACCCACGAGCAGTACTTC. This gives the protein CASSTGTPETHEQYF.

The genes are TRBV29-1 and TRBJ2-7; 8 bases match TRBD1. V lost 8 bases, J lost 3 bases, and 3 bases stayed unmatched. In germline, CDR1 is SQVTM, CDR2 ANQGSEA. This CDR3 is 11 amino acids long. The CDR3 is CSTDRGYEQYF. For the CDR3, the DNA is TGCAGCACTGACAGGGGCTACGAGCAGTACTTC.

V is TRBV21-1 and J is TRBJ2-7; the table calls TRBD2, which could not be checked here. TRBV21-1 is an annotated pseudogene. This CDR3 contains 15 residues. The CDR3 nucleotides are TGTGCCAGCAGAGCAGCCCGAGGCGGGCAGTACGAGCAGTACTTC. Translated, it gives CASRAARGGQYEQYF.

The genes are TRBV5-1 and TRBJ1-1; 10 bases line up with TRBD1. The CDR3 contains 14 residues. Germline CDR1 is SGHRS and CDR2 is YFSETQ. The J segment lost 5 bases and the V segment lost 5 bases, leaving 6 bases of the junction unmatched. The CDR3 here is CASSLTGGLTEAFF. The CDR3, as DNA: TGCGCCAGCAGTCTGACAGGGGGCTTGACTGAAGCTTTCTTT.

This chain uses TRBV4-1 with TRBJ2-2, with D perhaps matching TRBD1 or TRBD2 (5 bases each). Germline values: CDR1 MGHRA, CDR2 YSYEKL. CDR3 length equals 15 residues. With 4 bases removed from V and 3 bases from J, the gap between germline ends came to 12 bases. CDR3 protein: CASSPGTSDTGELFF. The CDR3 nucleotides read TGCGCCAGCAGCCCCGGGACCTCAGACACCGGGGAGCTGTTTTTT.

V and J are TRBV7-8 and TRBJ1-5; possible D gene TRBD1, 6 bases. Germline CDR1 is SGHVS and CDR2 is FQNEAQ. CDR3 size: 18 residues. Trimming shortened V by 0 bases and J by 2 bases, and 17 bases separated the two germline ends. CDR3 sequence: CASSLAPRGGQGNQPQHF. CDR3 nucleotide sequence: TGTGCCAGCAGCTTAGCGCCGAGGGGGGGGCAGGGCAATCAGCCCCAGCATTTT.

This clone was detected only once. The chain has TRBV28 and TRBJ1-5; no definite D call. V lost 1 base and J 5 bases, leaving 3 bases between the germline ends. In germline, CDR1 is MDHEN, CDR2 SYDVKM. There are 12 residues in the CDR3. Written as DNA, the CDR3 is TGTGCCAGCAGTTTATCATATCAGCCCCAGCATTTT. This gives the protein CASSLSYQPQHF.

The chain uses TRBV14 and TRBJ1-2; 7 nucleotides align to TRBD1. Germline V CDR1 and CDR2: SGHDN, FVKESK. The CDR3 runs 15 residues. Trimming removed 0 bases from V and 3 bases from J; junction bases left unmatched: 4. The CDR3 DNA is TGTGCCAGCAGCCAAGATCTGGGACAGTACTATGGCTACACCTTC. Translation: CASSQDLGQYYGYTF.

In this sample, this clone turned up a few times. The V and J genes are TRBV7-2 and TRBJ2-7; D may match TRBD1 or TRBD2 (5 bases each). This CDR3 comprises 13 residues. Per germline, CDR1 SGHTA and CDR2 FQGNSA. Trimming removed 4 bases at V and 2 bases at J, with 9 bases between. The CDR3 protein is CASSWDEAYEQYF. CDR3 sequence (DNA): TGTGCCAGCAGCTGGGACGAAGCCTACGAGCAGTACTTC. The whole variable domain, filled in from reference TRBV7-2 and TRBJ2-7, reads GAGVSQSPSNKVTEKGKDVELRCDPISGHTALYWYRQSLGQGLEFLIYFQGNSAPDKSGLPSDRFSAERTGGSVSTLTIQRTQQEDSAVYLCASSWDEAYEQYFGPGTRLTVT.

There are a few counts of this clone. The rearrangement links TRBV5-4 to TRBJ2-2, with no clear D. This CDR3 spans 13 amino acids. V dropped 1 base and J dropped 7 bases, with 8 bases sitting between them. Germline-derived CDR1 and CDR2 are SGHNT and YYREEE (reference sequence). CDR3 region: CASSLKGSGELFF. In nucleotides, the CDR3 is TGTGCCAGCAGCTTGAAGGGTAGCGGGGAGCTGTTTTTT.

V usage is TRBV7-9 and J usage is TRBJ1-1; D might be TRBD1 (5 bases). CDR3 length: 14 amino acids. V gave up 1 base and J gave up 6 bases, with 12 bases separating them. Germline values: CDR1 SEHNR, CDR2 FQNEAQ (reference sequence). The CDR3 coding sequence is TGTGCCAGCAGCTTAGTTACCATAGGGGCTGAAGCTTTCTTT. It encodes CASSLVTIGAEAFF.

The rearrangement joins TRBV9 to TRBJ2-3; no reliable D call. Germline values: CDR1 SGDLS, CDR2 YYNGEE. The CDR3 is 14 amino acids. Trimming removed 2 bases at V and 6 bases at J, with 13 bases between. CDR3 coding DNA: TGTGCCAGCAGCGTCCCCGCTTCGGGCGATACGCAGTATTTT. Encoded protein: CASSVPASGDTQYF.

This chain joins TRBV4-1 and TRBJ1-4; D is ambiguous. The germline V gene has CDR1 MGHRA and CDR2 YSYEKL. V lost 0 bases to trimming and J lost 8 bases, with 4 bases between them. The CDR3 totals 12 residues. The DNA of the CDR3 is TGCGCCAGCAGCCAAGATAGGGAAAAACTGTTTTTT. Amino acids: CASSQDREKLFF.

This clone was seen a few times. The chain is built from TRBV10-3 and TRBJ2-7; D uncertain. Germline-derived CDR1 and CDR2 are ENHRY and SYGVKD. Trimming pared 5 bases from V and 3 bases from J, leaving 8 bases between. The CDR3 spans 12 residues. This CDR3 reads CAISTPGYEQYF. CDR3 in DNA: TGTGCCATCAGTACCCCGGGCTACGAGCAGTACTTC.

The chain recombines TRBV15 with TRBJ1-2; D uncertain. CDR1 is LNHNV, CDR2 YYDKDF, per germline (reference sequence). The length of the CDR3 is 11 residues. Between the trimmed V and J ends, which lost 8 bases and 5 bases, there was a span of 9 bases. CDR3 loop: CATSQGYGYTF. Here the CDR3 DNA reads TGTGCCACCTCGCAAGGATATGGCTACACCTTC.